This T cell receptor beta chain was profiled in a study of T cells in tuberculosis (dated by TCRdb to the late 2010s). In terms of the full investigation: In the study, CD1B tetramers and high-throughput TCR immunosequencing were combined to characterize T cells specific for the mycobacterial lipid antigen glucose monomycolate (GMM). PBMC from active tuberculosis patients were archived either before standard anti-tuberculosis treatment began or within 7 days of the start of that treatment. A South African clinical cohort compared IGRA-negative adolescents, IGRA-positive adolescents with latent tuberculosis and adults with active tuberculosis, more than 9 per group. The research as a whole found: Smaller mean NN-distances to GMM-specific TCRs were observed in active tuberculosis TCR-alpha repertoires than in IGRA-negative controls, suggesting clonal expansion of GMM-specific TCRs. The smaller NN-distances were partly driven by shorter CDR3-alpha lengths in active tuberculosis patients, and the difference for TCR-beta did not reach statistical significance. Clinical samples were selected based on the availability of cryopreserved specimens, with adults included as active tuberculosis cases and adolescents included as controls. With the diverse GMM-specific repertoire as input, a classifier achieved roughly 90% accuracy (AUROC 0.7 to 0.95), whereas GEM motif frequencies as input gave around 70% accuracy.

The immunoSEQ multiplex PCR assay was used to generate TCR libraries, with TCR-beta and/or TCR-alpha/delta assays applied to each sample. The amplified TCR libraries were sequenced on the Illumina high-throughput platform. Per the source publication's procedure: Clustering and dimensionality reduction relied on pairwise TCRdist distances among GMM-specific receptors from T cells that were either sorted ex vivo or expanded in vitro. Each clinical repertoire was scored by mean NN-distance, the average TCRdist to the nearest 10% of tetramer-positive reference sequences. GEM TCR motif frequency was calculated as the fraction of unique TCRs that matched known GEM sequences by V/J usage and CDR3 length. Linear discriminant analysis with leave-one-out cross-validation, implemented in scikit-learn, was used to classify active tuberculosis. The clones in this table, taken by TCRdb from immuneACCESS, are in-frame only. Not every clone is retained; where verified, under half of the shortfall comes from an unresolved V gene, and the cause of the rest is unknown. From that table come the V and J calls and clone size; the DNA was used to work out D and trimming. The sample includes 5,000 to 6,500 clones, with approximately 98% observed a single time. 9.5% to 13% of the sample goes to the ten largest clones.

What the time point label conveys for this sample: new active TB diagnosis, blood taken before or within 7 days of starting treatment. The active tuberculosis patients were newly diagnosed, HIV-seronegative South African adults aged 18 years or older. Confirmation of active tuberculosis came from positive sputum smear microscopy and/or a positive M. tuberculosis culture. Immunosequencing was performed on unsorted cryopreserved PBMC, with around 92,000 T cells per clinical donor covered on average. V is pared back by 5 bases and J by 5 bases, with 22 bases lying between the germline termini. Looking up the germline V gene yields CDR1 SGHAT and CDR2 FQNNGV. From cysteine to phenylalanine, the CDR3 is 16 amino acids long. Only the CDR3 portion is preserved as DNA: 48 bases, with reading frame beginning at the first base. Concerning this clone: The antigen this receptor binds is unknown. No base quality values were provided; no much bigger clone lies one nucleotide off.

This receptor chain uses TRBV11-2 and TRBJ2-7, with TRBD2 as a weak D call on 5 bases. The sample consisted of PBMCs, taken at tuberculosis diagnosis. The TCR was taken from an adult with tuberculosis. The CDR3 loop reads CASSPLISAGGNEQYF. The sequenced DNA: TGTGCCAGCAGCCCTCTTATTTCTGCAGGAGGCAACGAGCAGTACTTC.